This TCR beta chain was observed in a study of blood T cells in healthy people across ages. Primers used in a second PCR of about 7 to 12 cycles were a sample-barcoded 5' primer and a J-beta primer mix. Each of the cDNA molecules was tagged by a template-switch adaptor with 12 random nucleotides. Each CDR3 protein is one row after TCRdb ran MiXCR on the 5' RACE reads. In the table there are 550,000 to 800,000 distinct CDR3 sequences, 32% of which are singletons. This clonotype was counted ten times or more. The CDR3 covers 14 residues. CDR1 and CDR2 from the germline V gene are ENHRY and SYGVKD. V was clipped by 10 bases and J by 4 bases; unmatched bases: 9. Healthy Caucasian individuals from Russia aged about 6 to 95 were enrolled as donors.

Sequenced material: blood. The rearrangement joins TRBV10-3 to TRBJ2-7, with TRBD1 identical over 11 bases. The clonotype originates from a woman aged 80 or over in good health. The CDR3 protein is CATRTGGGMYEQYF. The CDR3 region has the DNA TGTGCCACAAGGACAGGGGGCGGAATGTACGAGCAGTACTTC.